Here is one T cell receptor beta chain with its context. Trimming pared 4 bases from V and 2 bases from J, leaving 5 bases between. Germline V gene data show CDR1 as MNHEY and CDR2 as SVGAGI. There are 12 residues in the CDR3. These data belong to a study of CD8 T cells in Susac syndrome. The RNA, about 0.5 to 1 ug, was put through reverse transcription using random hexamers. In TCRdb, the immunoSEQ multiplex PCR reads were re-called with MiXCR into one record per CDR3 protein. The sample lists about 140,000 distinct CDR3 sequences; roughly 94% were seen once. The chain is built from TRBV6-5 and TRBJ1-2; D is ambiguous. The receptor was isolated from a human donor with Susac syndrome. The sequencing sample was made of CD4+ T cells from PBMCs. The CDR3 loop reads CASSSVNYGYTF. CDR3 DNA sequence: TGTGCCAGCAGTTCTGTCAACTATGGCTACACCTTC.